This T cell receptor beta chain originates from a study of brain T cells in children with intractable seizures. Sequencing used immunoSEQ multiplex PCR; TCRdb keeps in-frame clones, though not all of them. The table shows about 320,000 clones, with more than 85% occurring only once. The CDR3 loop spans 12 amino acids. V was trimmed by 5 bases and J by 10 bases, leaving 12 bases between them. Germline V lookup: CDR1 SEHNR, CDR2 FQNEAQ (reference sequence). Time point defined: blood from clinic visit 5 months post-surgery; TSC patient then seizure free. Surgery cases with the highest brain T cell transcript signatures were chosen for sequencing.

The sample here was peripheral blood, taken approximately 5 months after surgery. The J gene is TRBJ2-1, the V gene TRBV7-9; D remains ambiguous. This clonotype was obtained from a boy in the first two years of life with tuberous sclerosis and intractable seizures. CDR3 sequence (DNA): TGTGCCAGCAGCCCCAGGCGTTGGGAGCAGTTCTTC. As protein: CASSPRRWEQFF.